One and the same sample provided the 9 T cell receptor beta chains below, sequenced in a study of shared clonotypes between healthy human individuals. Sequencing was performed with immunoSEQ multiplex PCR; in TCRdb, only in-frame clones are kept and a portion is missing. The repertoire holds 1.6 million or so clones, with approximately 98.5% as singletons. Sequenced sample: naive CD4+ T cells sorted from blood. Subset in this sample: CD45RA+ positively selected. The receptors were gathered from a man between 25 and 39 years old in good health.

The genes are TRBV28 and TRBJ1-5; TRBD1 is a possible D gene (6 bases). Deletions cut 6 bases from V and 6 bases from J, with 9 bases between. Germline-derived CDR1 and CDR2 are MDHEN and SYDVKM. The CDR3 contains 12 residues. CDR3 sequence reads: CASSRTVQPQHF. CDR3 bases: TGTGCCAGCAGCCGGACAGTTCAGCCCCAGCATTTT.

The V call is TRBV9, the J call TRBJ1-5; 12 bases line up with TRBD1. CDR3 length equals 16 residues. The germline V gene encodes CDR1 SGDLS and CDR2 YYNGEE. Trimming cost V 3 bases and J 5 bases; bases outside gene matches: 6. CDR3 residues: CASSAGQGAQDQPQHF. CDR3 sequence (DNA): TGTGCCAGCAGCGCGGGACAGGGGGCTCAAGATCAGCCCCAGCATTTT.

This rearrangement joins TRBV5-4 to TRBJ2-3, with 10 bases matching TRBD2. The V and J ends lost 4 bases and 3 bases, in that order; junction bases with no gene match: 5. CDR3 length: 15 amino acids. Germline V gives CDR1 SGHNT, CDR2 YYREEE (reference sequence). The CDR3 is CASSQASGRTDTQYF. CDR3 DNA: TGTGCCAGCAGCCAAGCTAGCGGGAGAACAGATACGCAGTATTTT.

The chain carries TRBV18 and TRBJ2-2; D is unclear. The V gene's germline CDR1 is KGHSH and CDR2 LQKENI. This CDR3 comprises 14 residues. V lost 2 bases and J 5 bases, leaving 9 bases between the germline ends. CDR3 amino acids: CASSPSKLTGELFF. CDR3 nucleotides: TGTGCCAGCTCACCATCGAAATTGACCGGGGAGCTGTTTTTT. Complete variable domain (other parts from reference TRBV18 and TRBJ2-2): NAGVMQNPRHLVRRRGQEARLRCSPMKGHSHVYWYRQLPEEGLKFMVYLQKENIIDESGMPKERFSAEFPKEGPSILRIQQVVRGDSAAYFCASSPSKLTGELFFGEGSRLTVL.

As regards this clone: The sample holds other DNA sequences that translate to the same CDR3. The genes are TRBV5-1 and TRBJ2-1; 10 bases agree with TRBD2. J lost 4 bases, V lost 4 bases, and 2 bases had no gene match. The CDR3 loop spans 14 amino acids. Germline V CDR1 and CDR2: SGHRS, YFSETQ. The CDR3 DNA reads as TGCGCCAGCAGCCTGACTAGCGGGTACAATGAGCAGTTCTTC. As protein: CASSLTSGYNEQFF. Based on the CDR3 plus reference TRBV5-1 and TRBJ2-1, the full variable domain is KAGVTQTPRYLIKTRGQQVTLSCSPISGHRSVSWYQQTPGQGLQFLFEYFSETQRNKGNFPGRFSGRQFSNSRSEMNVSTLELGDSALYLCASSLTSGYNEQFFGPGTRLTVL.

The J gene is TRBJ2-2, the V gene TRBV7-2; no definite D call. CDR3 size: 14 residues. V shed 5 bases and J shed 10 bases, with 17 bases lying between them. In germline, CDR1 is SGHTA, CDR2 FQGNSA. The CDR3 region has the DNA TGTGCCAGCAGCACCGGACCGGTTCTGTTGGAGCTGTTTTTT. It codes for CASSTGPVLLELFF.

Here the CDR3 DNA reads TGCGCCAGCAGCCAAAGGGACAGGGTCGACGAGCAGTACTTC. It specifies CASSQRDRVDEQYF. The chain uses TRBV4-1 and TRBJ2-7, with 9 bases lining up with TRBD1. The V and J ends lost 2 bases and 5 bases, in that order; junction bases with no gene match: 4. Germline loops: CDR1 MGHRA, CDR2 YSYEKL. CDR3 length: 14 amino acids.

The CDR3 bases are TGTGCCAGCAGCCCCGGATATGGGGGAAAACTCTCCGGGGAGCTGTTTTTT. It encodes CASSPGYGGKLSGELFF. J is TRBJ2-2 and V is TRBV7-9, with D perhaps assigned TRBD1 or TRBD2 (5 bases each). Trimming took 5 bases from V and 6 from J, leaving 22 bases between them. Germline V lookup: CDR1 SEHNR, CDR2 FQNEAQ (reference sequence). This CDR3 region has 17 residues. The full variable domain, in which reference TRBV7-9 and TRBJ2-2 provide the parts outside the CDR3, is DTGVSQNPRHKITKRGQNVTFRCDPISEHNRLYWYRQTLGQGPEFLTYFQNEAQLEKSRLLSDRFSAERPKGSFSTLEIQRTEQGDSAMYLCASSPGYGGKLSGELFFGEGSRLTVL.

J is TRBJ1-2 and V is TRBV10-3; TRBD1 is a possible D gene (6 bases). The CDR3 length is 12 residues. Germline V gene lookup returns CDR1 ENHRY and CDR2 SYGVKD. The V gene lost 10 bases and the J gene lost 3 bases, with 12 bases spanning the gap. This chain's CDR3 is CATRGGDYGYTF. The CDR3 DNA follows: TGTGCCACTAGAGGGGGGGACTATGGCTACACCTTC.